This T cell receptor (beta chain) was captured by sequencing in a study of OX40 agonist ivuxolimab in advanced cancers. Study-wide points: The CD4+ and CD8+ T cells in the blood had expanded clonally by week 6 at 0.1 to 3.0 mg/kg. More expanded clones were found, on average, in CD8+ than in CD4+ T cells.

Some clones are missing from TCRdb's copy, which holds only in-frame ones; the method was immunoSEQ multiplex PCR. The sample holds some 30,000 clones, approximately 86% seen once. CDR1 and CDR2 from the germline V gene are SGHDT and YYEEEE. The CDR3 extends over 16 amino acids. With respect to this clone: Its antigen is unknown. Sequence at one end of the junction differs from germline and may be a read error.

The material was CD4+ or CD8+ T cells sorted from blood, obtained in a trial of the OX40 agonist ivuxolimab. This receptor was taken from an adult with an advanced solid tumor such as melanoma, head and neck, liver or kidney cancer. The gene calls are TRBV5-6 and TRBJ1-4; the D gene is possibly TRBD1 (6 bases). CDR3 amino acids: CASSEGLGATNEKLFF. CDR3 bases: TGTGCCAGCAGCGAGGGGTTGGGGGCAACAAATGAAAAACTGTTTTTT.